The sequence of this T cell receptor (beta chain) was determined in a study of CD8+ T cells in alopecia areata. Study as a whole: At a dose of 5 to 10 mg twice daily, oral tofacitinib was given to treated patients. Study-level results: Having just one nonresponder leaves the connection between baseline CD8+ expansion and response unresolved.

Sequencing used cDNA as its template, made by extracting RNA and reverse transcribing it. Produced via immunoSEQ multiplex PCR; TCRdb's table is partial and in-frame only. The sample records about 300,000 clones, 58% being singletons. Described treatment: oral pan-JAK inhibitor, 5-10 mg twice daily. This clone came up a few times. Its antigen is undetermined. Germline-derived CDR1 and CDR2 are LNHNV and YYDKDF (reference sequence). V was clipped by 5 bases and J by 7 bases; unmatched bases: 13. This CDR3 has 16 amino acids. The chain has TRBV15 and TRBJ1-5; 8 nucleotides line up with TRBD1. This receptor was taken from a human donor with alopecia areata. The sample in question was CD4+ T cells sorted from blood, obtained at week 24, from a patient treated with tofacitinib. CDR3 nucleotides: TGTGCCACCAGCGGGGGGGTCCAGGGGGCACGGCAGCCCCAGCATTTT. Amino acid sequence: CATSGGVQGARQPQHF.